The 5 T cell receptor beta chains in this list originate from one sample, sequenced in a study of cytomegalovirus exposure and HLA in healthy donors. Both 60 Vbeta primers and 13 Jbeta primers went into the PCR. Here immunoSEQ multiplex PCR was the method, and the copy in TCRdb shows in-frame clones only, minus some. Of 60,000 to 75,000 clones in the sample, under 85% were seen once. Sequencing used PBMCs. The origin of the receptors is a woman aged 55-69 years in good health and CMV-seropositive.

The chain combines TRBV10-3 with TRBJ1-2; D unresolved. Germline-derived CDR1 and CDR2 are ENHRY and SYGVKD. Trimming shortened V by 2 bases and J by 4 bases, and 8 bases separated the two germline ends. CDR3 size: 13 residues. The CDR3 DNA follows: TGTGCCATCAGTGAGCACAGCATCTATGGCTACACCTTC. Translating it yields CAISEHSIYGYTF.

The chain joins TRBV18 to TRBJ2-5; D perhaps matches TRBD2 (5 bases). V gave up 1 base and J gave up 5 bases, with 14 bases separating them. Germline V gives CDR1 KGHSH, CDR2 LQKENI. The CDR3 runs 15 residues. CDR3: CASSPQGGHLETQYF. The CDR3 DNA is TGTGCCAGCTCACCACAGGGCGGGCACCTCGAGACCCAGTACTTC.

This chain connects TRBV30 to TRBJ1-2, with 10 positions matching TRBD1. There are 15 residues in the CDR3. With 0 bases clipped from V and 6 bases from J, the junction kept 7 bases outside the gene matches. Germline CDR1 and CDR2: GTSNPN and SVGIG (reference sequence). The CDR3 loop is CAWSVLRTGGHGYTF. CDR3 nucleotide sequence: TGTGCCTGGAGTGTACTCAGGACAGGGGGTCATGGCTACACCTTC.

The chain couples TRBV10-2 to TRBJ1-1; no firm D call. The CDR3 is 13 residues long. V was shortened by 6 bases and J by 1 base, with 9 bases between the two germline ends. Germline assignment: CDR1 WSHSY and CDR2 SAAADI. The CDR3 nucleotides read TGCGCCAGCAGGAGGGTTGGGAACACTGAAGCTTTCTTT. It specifies CASRRVGNTEAFF.

The rearrangement joins TRBV19 to TRBJ2-5, with 8 bases fitting TRBD2. Trimming removed 8 bases from V and 4 bases from J; junction bases left unmatched: 27. The CDR3 is made up of 20 amino acids. In germline, CDR1 is LNHDA, CDR2 SQIVND (reference sequence). The chain's CDR3 is CASGYSTGTNLGLAAETQYF. DNA for the CDR3: TGTGCCAGTGGATATAGCACCGGGACAAACCTCGGACTAGCAGCAGAGACCCAGTACTTC.